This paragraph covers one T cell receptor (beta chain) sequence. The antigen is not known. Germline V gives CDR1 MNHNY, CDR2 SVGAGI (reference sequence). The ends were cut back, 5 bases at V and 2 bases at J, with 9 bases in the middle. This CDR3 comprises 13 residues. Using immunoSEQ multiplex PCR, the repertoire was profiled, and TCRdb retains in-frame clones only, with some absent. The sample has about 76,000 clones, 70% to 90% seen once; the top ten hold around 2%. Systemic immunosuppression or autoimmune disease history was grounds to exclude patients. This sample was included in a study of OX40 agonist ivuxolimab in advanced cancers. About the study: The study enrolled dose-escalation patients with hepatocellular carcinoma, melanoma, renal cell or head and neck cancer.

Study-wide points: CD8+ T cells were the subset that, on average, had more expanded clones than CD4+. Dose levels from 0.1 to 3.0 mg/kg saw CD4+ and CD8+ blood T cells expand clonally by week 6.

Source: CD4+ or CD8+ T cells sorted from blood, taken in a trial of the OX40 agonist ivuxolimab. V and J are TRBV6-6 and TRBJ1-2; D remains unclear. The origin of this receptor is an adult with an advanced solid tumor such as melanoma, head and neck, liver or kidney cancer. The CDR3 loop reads CASSPDPNYGYTF. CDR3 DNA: TGTGCCAGCAGTCCGGATCCCAACTATGGCTACACCTTC.